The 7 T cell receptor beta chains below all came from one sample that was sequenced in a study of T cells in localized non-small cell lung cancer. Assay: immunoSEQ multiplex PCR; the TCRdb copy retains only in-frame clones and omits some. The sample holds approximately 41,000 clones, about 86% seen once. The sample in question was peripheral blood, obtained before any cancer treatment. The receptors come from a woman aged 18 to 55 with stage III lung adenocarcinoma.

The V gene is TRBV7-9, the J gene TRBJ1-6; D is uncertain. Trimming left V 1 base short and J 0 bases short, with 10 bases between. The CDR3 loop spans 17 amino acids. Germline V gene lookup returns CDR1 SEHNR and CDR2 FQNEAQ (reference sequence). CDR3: CASSLVGPSSYNSPLHF. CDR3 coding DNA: TGTGCCAGCAGCTTAGTCGGCCCTAGCTCCTATAATTCACCCCTCCACTTT.

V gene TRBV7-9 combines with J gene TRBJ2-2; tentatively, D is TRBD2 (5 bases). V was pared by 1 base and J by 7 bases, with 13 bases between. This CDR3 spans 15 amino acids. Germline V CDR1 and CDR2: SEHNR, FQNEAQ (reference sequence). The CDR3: CASSLGGSHIGELFF. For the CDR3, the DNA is TGTGCCAGCAGCTTAGGAGGGTCCCACATCGGGGAGCTGTTTTTT.

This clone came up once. Here the CDR3 DNA reads TGTGCCAGCAGCCTGGACAGGGGGTACGAGCAGTACTTC. Translating gives CASSLDRGYEQYF. The chain employs TRBV14 and TRBJ2-7; TRBD1 agrees at 10 bases. Germline CDR1 SGHDN, CDR2 FVKESK. After removal of 4 bases from V and 4 bases from J, the junction contained 1 base not matched to a gene. The CDR3 is 13 amino acids.

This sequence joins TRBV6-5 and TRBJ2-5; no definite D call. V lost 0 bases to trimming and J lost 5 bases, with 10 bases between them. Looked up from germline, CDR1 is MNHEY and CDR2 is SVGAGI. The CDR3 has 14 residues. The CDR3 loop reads CASSYSGMRETQYF. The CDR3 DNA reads TGTGCCAGCAGTTACTCTGGGATGCGGGAGACCCAGTACTTC.

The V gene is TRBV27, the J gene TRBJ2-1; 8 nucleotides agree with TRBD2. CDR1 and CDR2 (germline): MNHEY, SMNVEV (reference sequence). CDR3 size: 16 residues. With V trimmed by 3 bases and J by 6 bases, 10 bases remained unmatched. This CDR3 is CASSFISGGLGNEQFF. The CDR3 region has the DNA TGTGCCAGCAGTTTTATTTCGGGGGGGCTGGGCAATGAGCAGTTCTTC.

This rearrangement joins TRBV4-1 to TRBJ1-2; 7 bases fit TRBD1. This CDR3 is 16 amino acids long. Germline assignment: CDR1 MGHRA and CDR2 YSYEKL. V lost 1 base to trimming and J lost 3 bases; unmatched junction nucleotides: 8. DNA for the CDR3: TGCGCCAGCAGCCAAGTGATGACAGGGTATGACTATGGCTACACCTTC. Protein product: CASSQVMTGYDYGYTF.

CDR3 sequence (DNA): TGTGCCAGCAGTTCCAACGACAGGGGGCCTGGGGCCAACGTCCTGACTTTC. Protein product: CASSSNDRGPGANVLTF. The rearrangement uses TRBV27 and TRBJ2-6; 10 bases map to TRBD1. CDR1 is MNHEY and CDR2 is SMNVEV in the germline V gene (reference sequence). The CDR3 runs to 17 residues. The V and J ends lost 4 bases and 2 bases, in that order; junction bases with no gene match: 5. The full variable domain, its missing parts supplied by reference TRBV27 and TRBJ2-6, is EAQVTQNPRYLITVTGKKLTVTCSQNMNHEYMSWYRQDPGLGLRQIYYSMNVEVTDKGDVPEGYKVSRKEKRNFPLILESPSPNQTSLYFCASSSNDRGPGANVLTFGAGSRLTVL.